Shown below are 7 T cell receptor beta chains from a single sample sequenced in a study of T cell responses to AZD1222 COVID-19 vaccine. Only in-frame clones appear in the TCRdb table, and some are missing; sequencing was by immunoSEQ multiplex PCR. This table holds 65,000 to 100,000 clones, 80% found once. The sample in question was peripheral blood, obtained on day 0 of AZD1222 vaccination. The source is an adult in good health.

The V gene is TRBV5-1, the J gene TRBJ1-3; D gene ambiguous. This CDR3 region has 15 residues. V lost 4 bases to trimming and J lost 0 bases, with 11 bases between them. CDR1 is SGHRS and CDR2 is YFSETQ in the germline V gene. The CDR3 DNA sequence: TGCGCCAGCAGCAAAGACTGGGGCTCTGGAAACACCATATATTTT. Residues: CASSKDWGSGNTIYF.

The chain employs TRBV5-1 and TRBJ1-1, with D unresolved. The CDR3 loop spans 14 amino acids. The germline V and J ends were trimmed by 3 bases and 3 bases, with 12 bases remaining between them. The germline gives CDR1 SGHRS, CDR2 YFSETQ. The CDR3 loop is CASSSSTDYTEAFF. As DNA, the CDR3 is TGCGCCAGCAGCTCCTCGACGGATTACACTGAAGCTTTCTTT. Full variable domain (rest looked up from reference TRBV5-1 and TRBJ1-1): KAGVTQTPRYLIKTRGQQVTLSCSPISGHRSVSWYQQTPGQGLQFLFEYFSETQRNKGNFPGRFSGRQFSNSRSEMNVSTLELGDSALYLCASSSSTDYTEAFFGQGTRLTVV.

This chain connects TRBV9 to TRBJ2-5, with D uncertain. V was shortened by 0 bases and J by 1 base, with 10 bases between the two germline ends. The CDR3 covers 15 residues. Looked up from germline, CDR1 is SGDLS and CDR2 is YYNGEE. The CDR3 sequence is CASSVATGSQETQYF. CDR3 DNA: TGTGCCAGCAGCGTAGCTACGGGCAGCCAAGAGACCCAGTACTTC.

This sequence joins TRBV30 and TRBJ1-4; D gene ambiguous. Germline lookup yields CDR1 GTSNPN and CDR2 SVGIG (reference sequence). The CDR3 sequence is 14 residues long. V was clipped by 3 bases and J by 7 bases, with 15 bases between them. In DNA, the CDR3 is TGTGCCTGGAGACCGGGCCTCATGACTGAAAAACTGTTTTTT. The encoded protein is CAWRPGLMTEKLFF.

This chain connects TRBV9 to TRBJ1-3; the D gene is possibly TRBD1 (5 bases). V lost 3 bases and J 0 bases, leaving 13 bases between the germline ends. The CDR3 contains 16 residues. Germline CDR1 reads SGDLS; CDR2 reads YYNGEE. The DNA of the CDR3 is TGTGCCAGCAGCGCGGGTGACAGAAGCTCTGGAAACACCATATATTTT. This sequence encodes CASSAGDRSSGNTIYF.

The chain combines TRBV21-1 with TRBJ2-7; no check of the table's D call, TRBD1, against the DNA was made. TRBV21-1 is reported as a pseudogene. This CDR3 contains 12 residues. The chain's CDR3 is CVWQASSYEQYF. The DNA of the CDR3 is TGTGTCTGGCAGGCAAGCTCCTACGAGCAGTACTTC.

The chain's CDR3 is CASSQVGYGYTF. CDR3 DNA: TGTGCCAGCAGCCAGGTGGGCTATGGCTACACCTTC. The rearrangement joins TRBV11-3 to TRBJ1-2; D not certain. The CDR3 loop spans 12 amino acids. Trimming cost V 5 bases and J 4 bases, with 8 bases left between them. Germline V lookup: CDR1 SGHNT, CDR2 YENEEA.